This T cell receptor beta chain emerged from a study of T-cell memory formation after mild COVID-19. General study results and limits: SARS-CoV-2 specificity of second-wave clones peaking day 37 was unconfirmed. Later expanders leaned CD4+, whereas clones that contracted between day 15 and 85 were balanced CD4/CD8. Pre-infection memory showed some responding clones, and this suggested that cross-reactive memory joined.

This clonotype has only a few counts. Its cognate antigen is unknown. TCRdb fed the 5' RACE reads into MiXCR, producing one record per CDR3 protein. The sample has some 130,000 distinct CDR3 sequences, less than 25% seen once. Between the trimmed V and J ends, which lost 4 bases and 3 bases, there was a span of 13 bases. The CDR3 covers 15 residues. Germline CDR1 reads KGHDR; CDR2 reads SFDVKD. The sample comprised PBMCs or a T cell subset sorted from them (not recorded which). The chain employs TRBV24-1 and TRBJ2-3; D unresolved. This clonotype was obtained from an adult woman who had mild COVID-19 (a few samples of this study predate the infection). Cell type and time point are not known. The CDR3 bases are TGTGCCACCAGTGAAGAGGCAGGCGCTACAGATACGCAGTATTTT. Translated: CATSEEAGATDTQYF.